These 32 T cell receptor beta chains were all obtained from the same sample, sequenced in a study of shared clonotypes between healthy human individuals. Here immunoSEQ multiplex PCR was the method, and the copy in TCRdb shows in-frame clones only, minus some. The sample contains about 1 million clones, around 76% of which appear only once. The sequencing input was memory CD4+ T cells sorted from blood. The sample's subset: CD45RA-negative fraction. These receptors came from a man between 18 and 29 years old in good health.

With regard to this clone: The junction differs from germline at one of its ends, possibly a read error. The V and J genes are TRBV7-9 and TRBJ2-2; maybe TRBD2 (5 bases). From germline, CDR1 is SEHNR and CDR2 FQNEAQ (reference sequence). CDR3 length equals 14 residues. As DNA, the CDR3 is TGTGCCAGCAGCCTAGCTGGGCCCACCGGGGAGCTGTTTTTT. Amino acid sequence: CASSLAGPTGELFF. Full variable domain (remainder filled in from reference TRBV7-9 and TRBJ2-2): DTGVSQNPRHKITKRGQNVTFRCDPISEHNRLYWYRQTLGQGPEFLTYFQNEAQLEKSRLLSDRFSAERPKGSFSTLEIQRTEQGDSAMYLCASSLAGPTGELFFGEGSRLTVL.

In its sample, this clone was seen a few times. This chain uses TRBV5-1 with TRBJ2-7; tentative D call: TRBD2 (7 bases). The CDR3 is made up of 14 amino acids. Trimming removed 2 bases at V and 4 bases at J, with 13 bases between. Germline CDR1 reads SGHRS; CDR2 reads YFSETQ. The CDR3: CASSFQGTMYEQYF. The DNA for the CDR3 is TGCGCCAGCAGCTTTCAGGGGACTATGTACGAGCAGTACTTC. Combining the CDR3 with reference TRBV5-1 and TRBJ2-7 gives the whole variable domain KAGVTQTPRYLIKTRGQQVTLSCSPISGHRSVSWYQQTPGQGLQFLFEYFSETQRNKGNFPGRFSGRQFSNSRSEMNVSTLELGDSALYLCASSFQGTMYEQYFGPGTRLTVT.

The chain combines TRBV5-1 with TRBJ1-5; D is perhaps TRBD1 (6 bases). The CDR3 runs 13 residues. Trimming took 0 bases from V and 9 from J, leaving 10 bases between them. CDR1 and CDR2 (germline): SGHRS, YFSETQ. CDR3 coding DNA: TGCGCCAGCAGCTTGGAGGGGGATCGGCCCCAGCATTTT. This codes for CASSLEGDRPQHF.

The chain has TRBV5-4 and TRBJ2-5, with D possibly TRBD2 on 7 matching bases. The V gene's germline CDR1 is SGHNT and CDR2 YYREEE (reference sequence). The V end was cut by 3 bases, the J end by 3 bases, with 15 bases between. This CDR3 contains 15 residues. In nucleotides, the CDR3 is TGTGCCAGCAGCTCCAGAGGGGGGGCCGAAGAGACCCAGTACTTC. Translating it yields CASSSRGGAEETQYF.

The V call is TRBV5-6, the J call TRBJ2-3; no definite D call. V lost 4 bases and J 6 bases, leaving 9 bases between the germline ends. Germline loops: CDR1 SGHDT, CDR2 YYEEEE. The CDR3 has 12 residues. DNA of the CDR3: TGTGCCAGCAGCCTATACGTGGATACGCAGTATTTT. This encodes CASSLYVDTQYF.

This clone came up a few times. The rearrangement joins TRBV6-1 to TRBJ1-6; D is undetermined. This CDR3 is 13 amino acids long. Germline V gene data show CDR1 as MNHNS and CDR2 as SASEGT. With 8 bases removed from V and 7 bases from J, the gap between germline ends came to 12 bases. The CDR3 coding sequence is TGTGCCAGCGAAGACGGAGGGAATTCACCCCTCCACTTT. Amino acid sequence: CASEDGGNSPLHF.

This chain joins TRBV2 and TRBJ2-7, with 8 nucleotides matching TRBD1. V lost 6 bases to trimming and J lost 6 bases; unmatched junction nucleotides: 10. This CDR3 spans 14 amino acids. Per the germline V gene, CDR1 is SNHLY and CDR2 is FYNNEI. CDR3 region: CASSARTGFTEQYF. The CDR3 DNA sequence: TGTGCCAGCAGCGCCCGGACAGGGTTTACCGAGCAGTACTTC. Full variable domain (rest looked up from reference TRBV2 and TRBJ2-7): EPEVTQTPSHQVTQMGQEVILRCVPISNHLYFYWYRQILGQKVEFLVSFYNNEISEKSEIFDDQFSVERPDGSNFTLKIRSTKLEDSAMYFCASSARTGFTEQYFGPGTRLTVT.

This rearrangement joins TRBV6-5 to TRBJ1-4; weak D call: TRBD1 (6 bases). The germline V and J ends were trimmed by 6 bases and 8 bases, with 16 bases remaining between them. Germline lookup yields CDR1 MNHEY and CDR2 SVGAGI. The length of the CDR3 is 14 residues. The CDR3 here is CASSRRQVGEKLFF. The CDR3 coding sequence is TGTGCCAGCAGCCGGAGACAGGTTGGAGAAAAACTGTTTTTT.

The gene calls are TRBV6-5 and TRBJ1-5; D perhaps matches TRBD1 (5 bases). This CDR3 contains 13 residues. Germline V lookup: CDR1 MNHEY, CDR2 SVGAGI. V was shortened by 6 bases and J by 3 bases, with 9 bases between the two germline ends. The CDR3 bases are TGTGCCAGCAGACAGGCTCTCAATCAGCCCCAGCATTTT. This codes for CASRQALNQPQHF.

The CDR3 coding sequence is TGTGCCAGCTCACTAGAACGGGCTAATGAAAAACTGTTTTTT. It yields the protein CASSLERANEKLFF. J is TRBJ1-4 and V is TRBV18; no definite D call. This CDR3 has 14 residues. Germline-derived CDR1 and CDR2 are KGHSH and LQKENI. Trimming pared 4 bases from V and 3 bases from J, leaving 9 bases between.

The chain employs TRBV5-1 and TRBJ1-4; 7 bases match TRBD1. The CDR3 consists of 16 residues. Trimming at V came to 3 bases and at J to 0 bases, leaving 5 bases not matched to a gene. The germline gives CDR1 SGHRS, CDR2 YFSETQ. CDR3 bases: TGCGCCAGCAGCTGGGGACAGTTTGCAACTAATGAAAAACTGTTTTTT. Its protein is CASSWGQFATNEKLFF.

Concerning this clone itself: At one boundary the junction diverges from the germline segment, which might be a read error. The chain employs TRBV7-7 and TRBJ2-5; D not resolved. CDR1 and CDR2 (germline): SSHAT, FNYEAQ (reference sequence). This CDR3 contains 17 residues. The CDR3 sequence is CASSLGSNKAAQETQYF. The DNA for the CDR3 is TGTGCTAGCAGCTTAGGAAGTAATAAAGCAGCCCAAGAGACCCAGTACTTC.

This chain links TRBV6-6 with TRBJ2-5; D ambiguous. Looked up from germline, CDR1 is MNHNY and CDR2 is SVGAGI (reference sequence). The CDR3 has 12 amino acids. The V gene lost 2 bases and the J gene lost 3 bases, with 4 bases spanning the gap. CDR3 DNA sequence: TGTGCCAGCAGTTACGCGGAAGAGACCCAGTACTTC. Translation: CASSYAEETQYF.

CDR3: CASKGQGKSYEQYF. The DNA for the CDR3 is TGCGCCAGCAAGGGACAGGGGAAATCCTACGAGCAGTACTTC. This rearrangement joins TRBV10-2 to TRBJ2-7; TRBD1 matches at 10 bases. Germline V gene data show CDR1 as WSHSY and CDR2 as SAAADI. CDR3 length equals 14 residues. V shed 7 bases and J 1 base; nucleotides not matched to a gene: 4.

This clone was observed a single time. The chain employs TRBV7-2 and TRBJ2-5; TRBD2 matches 10 bases. The CDR3 contains 17 residues. J gave up 1 base and V 1 base, and 6 bases lay outside the gene matches. Germline assignment: CDR1 SGHTA and CDR2 FQGNSA. The chain's CDR3 is CASSLVRAGGSQETQYF. CDR3 nucleotide sequence: TGTGCCAGCAGCTTAGTCCGAGCGGGGGGGAGCCAAGAGACCCAGTACTTC.

V and J are TRBV15 and TRBJ2-3, with 7 positions matching TRBD1. The CDR3 length is 15 residues. Germline V gene data show CDR1 as LNHNV and CDR2 as YYDKDF (reference sequence). V was pared by 4 bases and J by 2 bases, with 6 bases of the junction left unmatched. The CDR3 DNA is TGTGCCACCAGCACCGGGACAGAGAACACAGATACGCAGTATTTT. It translates to CATSTGTENTDTQYF. Drawing the rest from reference TRBV15 and TRBJ2-3, the complete variable domain is DAMVIQNPRYQVTQFGKPVTLSCSQTLNHNVMYWYQQKSSQAPKLLFHYYDKDFNNEADTPDNFQSRRPNTSFCFLDIRSPGLGDTAMYLCATSTGTENTDTQYFGPGTRLTVL.

The chain has TRBV5-1 and TRBJ1-2; 7 bases are shared with TRBD1. This CDR3 contains 14 residues. With 3 bases clipped from V and 4 bases from J, the junction kept 6 bases outside the gene matches. Germline V gene sequence: CDR1 SGHRS, CDR2 YFSETQ. The CDR3 nucleotides are TGCGCCAGCAGCTCCCGACAGGGATCCTATGGCTACACCTTC. Protein: CASSSRQGSYGYTF.

The chain carries TRBV6-6 and TRBJ2-3; D may correspond to TRBD1 or TRBD2 (5 bases each). Per the germline V gene, CDR1 is MNHNY and CDR2 is SVGAGI (reference sequence). V lost 7 bases to trimming and J lost 3 bases, with 20 bases between them. This CDR3 has 16 amino acids. The CDR3 region is CASTSRAIGATDTQYF. The DNA for the CDR3 is TGTGCCAGCACCTCCCGGGCTATCGGGGCTACAGATACGCAGTATTTT.

The chain has TRBV7-8 and TRBJ2-1, with 12 positions matching TRBD2. The ends lost 5 bases at V and 8 bases at J; junction bases unmatched: 10. Germline V gene sequence: CDR1 SGHVS, CDR2 FQNEAQ. The CDR3 totals 16 residues. CDR3 nucleotides: TGTGCCAGCAGCCTAAGGACTAGCGGGGTTATATATGAGCAGTTCTTC. Translating gives CASSLRTSGVIYEQFF.

The chain couples TRBV14 to TRBJ1-2; no reliable D call. Germline values: CDR1 SGHDN, CDR2 FVKESK. The CDR3 is made up of 12 amino acids. Trimming shortened V by 0 bases and J by 8 bases, and 7 bases separated the two germline ends. The CDR3 DNA follows: TGTGCCAGCAGCCAAGAAAGACTGGGCTACACCTTC. This gives the protein CASSQERLGYTF.

In this sample, this clone turned up once. The chain combines TRBV10-3 with TRBJ1-4; TRBD1 aligns across 9 bases. Looked up from germline, CDR1 is ENHRY and CDR2 is SYGVKD. The ends lost 10 bases at V and 0 bases at J; junction bases unmatched: 3. The CDR3 contains 14 residues. The CDR3 nucleotides read TGTGCCACACAGGGGGCTCCAACTAATGAAAAACTGTTTTTT. This translates into CATQGAPTNEKLFF.

This clone turned up a few times. The V gene is TRBV18, the J gene TRBJ2-2; 11 bases line up with TRBD2. The germline V gene encodes CDR1 KGHSH and CDR2 LQKENI. With V trimmed by 5 bases and J by 4 bases, 6 bases remained unmatched. CDR3 length: 16 residues. The CDR3 loop is CASSELAGAGTGELFF. The DNA of the CDR3 is TGTGCCAGCTCAGAACTAGCGGGAGCGGGCACCGGGGAGCTGTTTTTT.

This chain joins TRBV4-1 and TRBJ2-3; TRBD2 is a possible D gene (6 bases). Germline CDR1 MGHRA, CDR2 YSYEKL. The ends were cut back, 0 bases at V and 3 bases at J, with 16 bases in the middle. CDR3 length equals 17 residues. CDR3 residues: CASSQDRWGVGTDTQYF. CDR3 coding DNA: TGCGCCAGCAGCCAAGATCGATGGGGGGTAGGAACAGATACGCAGTATTTT.

The chain recombines TRBV6-1 with TRBJ1-1; D might be TRBD1 (5 bases). V dropped 0 bases and J dropped 0 bases, with 8 bases sitting between them. CDR1 is MNHNS, CDR2 SASEGT, per germline. This CDR3 has 15 amino acids. The CDR3 is CASSEAGRVNTEAFF. DNA of the CDR3: TGTGCCAGCAGTGAAGCAGGCAGGGTGAACACTGAAGCTTTCTTT.

This sequence joins TRBV30 and TRBJ2-1, with 16 bases identical to TRBD2. Germline-derived CDR1 and CDR2 are GTSNPN and SVGIG (reference sequence). J gave up 8 bases and V 3 bases, and 4 bases lay outside the gene matches. The CDR3 has 15 amino acids. CDR3 in DNA: TGTGCCTGGAGCCTCGGGACTAGCGGGGGGGATGAGCAGTTCTTC. This translates into CAWSLGTSGGDEQFF.

This sequence joins TRBV7-8 and TRBJ1-5, with D uncertain. The CDR3 is 15 residues long. The V end was cut by 4 bases, the J end by 0 bases, with 10 bases between. Germline V gene data show CDR1 as SGHVS and CDR2 as FQNEAQ. The CDR3 DNA reads TGTGCCAGCAGCTCGGGGTCTTATAGCAATCAGCCCCAGCATTTT. Translated, it gives CASSSGSYSNQPQHF. The full variable domain, rest sourced from reference TRBV7-8 and TRBJ1-5, is GAGVSQSPRYKVAKRGQDVALRCDPISGHVSLFWYQQALGQGPEFLTYFQNEAQLDKSGLPSDRFFAERPEGSVSTLKIQRTQQEDSAVYLCASSSGSYSNQPQHFGDGTRLSIL.

The genes are TRBV4-3 and TRBJ2-5; 11 bases are a match to TRBD2. CDR3 length: 16 residues. The V segment lost 1 base and the J segment 4 bases; nucleotides outside the gene matches: 5. From germline, CDR1 is LGHNA and CDR2 YSLEER. In nucleotides, the CDR3 is TGCGCCAGCAGCCAAGGGAATAGCGGGAGGGGAGAGACCCAGTACTTC. Translated, it gives CASSQGNSGRGETQYF.

The chain uses TRBV15 and TRBJ1-2, with D uncertain. This CDR3 comprises 15 residues. CDR1 is LNHNV and CDR2 is YYDKDF in the germline V gene (reference sequence). V was clipped by 0 bases and J by 2 bases, with 10 bases between them. CDR3 protein: CATSRDLEGNYGYTF. The CDR3 region has the DNA TGTGCCACCAGCAGAGATCTTGAAGGGAACTATGGCTACACCTTC.

This clone was counted once. The chain carries TRBV6-6 and TRBJ1-1, with D possibly matching TRBD1 (5 bases). The CDR3 is 14 amino acids. The germline gives CDR1 MNHNY, CDR2 SVGAGI (reference sequence). Trimming left V 4 bases short and J 2 bases short, with 11 bases between. The CDR3 region is CASSLGEINTEAFF. Here the CDR3 DNA reads TGTGCCAGCAGTTTGGGGGAAATTAACACTGAAGCTTTCTTT.

This clone was recorded at least ten times. This chain joins TRBV7-9 and TRBJ1-1, with D uncertain. The CDR3 is 13 amino acids. The V gene lost 5 bases and the J gene lost 3 bases, with 10 bases spanning the gap. Per the germline V gene, CDR1 is SEHNR and CDR2 is FQNEAQ (reference sequence). The CDR3 reads CASSRVSYTEAFF. The DNA of the CDR3 is TGTGCCAGCAGCCGAGTAAGTTACACTGAAGCTTTCTTT.

This sequence joins TRBV27 and TRBJ1-1; D is possibly TRBD1 (6 bases). V dropped 3 bases and J dropped 1 base, with 15 bases sitting between them. The germline gives CDR1 MNHEY, CDR2 SMNVEV (reference sequence). This CDR3 is 16 amino acids long. The CDR3 sequence is CASSFRSRTANTEAFF. CDR3 DNA sequence: TGTGCCAGCAGTTTCCGGTCCAGGACAGCGAACACTGAAGCTTTCTTT.

The chain carries TRBV11-2 and TRBJ2-7, with TRBD1 identical over 8 bases. V gave up 5 bases and J gave up 7 bases; unmatched junction bases: 10. CDR3 length: 14 residues. Germline assignment: CDR1 SGHAT and CDR2 FQNNGV. CDR3 in DNA: TGTGCCAGCAGCCACCCGACAGGGGTGTGGGAGCAGTACTTC. This encodes CASSHPTGVWEQYF.